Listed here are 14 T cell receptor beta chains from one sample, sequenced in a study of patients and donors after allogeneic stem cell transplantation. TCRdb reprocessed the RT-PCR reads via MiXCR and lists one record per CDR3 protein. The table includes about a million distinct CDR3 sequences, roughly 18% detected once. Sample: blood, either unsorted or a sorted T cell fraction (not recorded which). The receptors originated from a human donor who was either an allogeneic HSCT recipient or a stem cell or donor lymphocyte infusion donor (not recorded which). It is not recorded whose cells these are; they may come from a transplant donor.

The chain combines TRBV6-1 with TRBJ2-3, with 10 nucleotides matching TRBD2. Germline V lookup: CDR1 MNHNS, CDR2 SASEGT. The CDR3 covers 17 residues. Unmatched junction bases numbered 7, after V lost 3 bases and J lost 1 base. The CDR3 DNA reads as TGTGCCAGCAGTGAGCAGACAGGACTAGCGGGCACAGATACGCAGTATTTT. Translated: CASSEQTGLAGTDTQYF.

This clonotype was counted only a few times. This chain's CDR3 is CASSLGGRSRSYEQYF. The CDR3 DNA sequence: TGTGCCAGCAGCTTAGGCGGGAGGTCTCGGAGTTACGAGCAGTACTTC. The chain employs TRBV7-2 and TRBJ2-7, with 8 bases identical to TRBD2. V lost 1 base to trimming and J lost 4 bases; unmatched junction nucleotides: 9. The V gene's germline CDR1 is SGHTA and CDR2 FQGNSA. The CDR3 is 16 amino acids.

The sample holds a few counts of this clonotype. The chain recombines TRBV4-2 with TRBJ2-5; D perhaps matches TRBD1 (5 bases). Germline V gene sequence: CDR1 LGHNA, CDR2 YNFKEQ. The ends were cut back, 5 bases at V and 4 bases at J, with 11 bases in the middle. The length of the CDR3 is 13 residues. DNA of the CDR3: TGTGCCAGCAGCTGGGGCCTAGGAGAGACCCAGTACTTC. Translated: CASSWGLGETQYF.

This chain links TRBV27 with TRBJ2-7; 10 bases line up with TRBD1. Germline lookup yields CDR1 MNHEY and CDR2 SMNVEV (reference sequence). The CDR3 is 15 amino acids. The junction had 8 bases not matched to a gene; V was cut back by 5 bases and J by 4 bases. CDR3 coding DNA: TGTGCCAGCAGTCCGCTGGACAGGGGGAGATACGAGCAGTACTTC. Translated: CASSPLDRGRYEQYF.

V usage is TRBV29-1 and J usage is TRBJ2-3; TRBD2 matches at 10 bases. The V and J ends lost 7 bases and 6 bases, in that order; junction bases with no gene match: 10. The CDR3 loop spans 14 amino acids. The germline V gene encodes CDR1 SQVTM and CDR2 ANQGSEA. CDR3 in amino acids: CSDRTSGHRDTQYF. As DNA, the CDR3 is TGCAGCGACCGGACTAGCGGCCACCGTGATACGCAGTATTTT.

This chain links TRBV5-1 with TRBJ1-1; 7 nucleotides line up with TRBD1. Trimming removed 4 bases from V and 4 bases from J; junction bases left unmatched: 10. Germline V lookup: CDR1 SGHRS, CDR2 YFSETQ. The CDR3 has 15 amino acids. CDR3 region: CASSPNPGGGTEAFF. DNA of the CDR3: TGCGCCAGCAGCCCTAACCCAGGGGGAGGCACTGAAGCTTTCTTT.

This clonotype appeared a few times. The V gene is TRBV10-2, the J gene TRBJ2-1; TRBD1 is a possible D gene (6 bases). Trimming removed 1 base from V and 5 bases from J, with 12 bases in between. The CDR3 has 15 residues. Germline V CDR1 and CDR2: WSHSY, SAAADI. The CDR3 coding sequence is TGCGCCAGCAGTGAGTTCGGTGGGGGCCACAATGAGCAGTTCTTC. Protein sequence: CASSEFGGGHNEQFF.

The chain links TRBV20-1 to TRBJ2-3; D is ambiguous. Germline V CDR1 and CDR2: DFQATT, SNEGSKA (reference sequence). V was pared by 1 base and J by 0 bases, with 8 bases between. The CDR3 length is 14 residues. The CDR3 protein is CSARVWGSTDTQYF. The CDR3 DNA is TGCAGTGCTAGAGTTTGGGGTAGCACAGATACGCAGTATTTT.

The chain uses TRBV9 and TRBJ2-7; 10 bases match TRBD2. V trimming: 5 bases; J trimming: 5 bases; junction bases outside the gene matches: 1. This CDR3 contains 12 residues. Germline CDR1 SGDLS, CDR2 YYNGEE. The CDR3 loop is CASRGTSDEQYF. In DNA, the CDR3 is TGTGCCAGCAGAGGGACTAGCGACGAGCAGTACTTC.

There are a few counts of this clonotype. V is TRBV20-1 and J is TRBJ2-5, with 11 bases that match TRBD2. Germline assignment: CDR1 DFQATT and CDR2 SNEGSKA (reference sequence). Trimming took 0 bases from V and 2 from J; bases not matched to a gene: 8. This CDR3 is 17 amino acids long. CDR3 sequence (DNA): TGCAGTGCTAGAGATCCTTTAGCGGGAGGGAGGCAAGAGACCCAGTACTTC. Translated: CSARDPLAGGRQETQYF.

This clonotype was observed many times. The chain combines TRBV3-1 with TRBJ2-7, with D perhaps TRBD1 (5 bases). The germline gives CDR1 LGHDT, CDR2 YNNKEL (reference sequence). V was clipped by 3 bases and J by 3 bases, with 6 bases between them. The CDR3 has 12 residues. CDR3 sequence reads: CASSQTVYEQYF. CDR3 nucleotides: TGTGCCAGCAGCCAGACAGTCTACGAGCAGTACTTC.

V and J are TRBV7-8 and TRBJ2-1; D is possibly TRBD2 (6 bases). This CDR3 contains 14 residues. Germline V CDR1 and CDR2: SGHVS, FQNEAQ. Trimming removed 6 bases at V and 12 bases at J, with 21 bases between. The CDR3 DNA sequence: TGTGCCAGCAGACCCCTCGCTTTGTTGGGGGGGCAGTTCTTC. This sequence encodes CASRPLALLGGQFF.

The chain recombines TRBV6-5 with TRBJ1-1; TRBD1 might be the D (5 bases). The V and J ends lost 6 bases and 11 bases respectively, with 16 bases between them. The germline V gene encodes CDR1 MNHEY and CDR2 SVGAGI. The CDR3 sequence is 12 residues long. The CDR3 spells CASRNRGFGAFF. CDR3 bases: TGTGCCAGCAGAAACCGGGGGTTTGGGGCTTTCTTT.

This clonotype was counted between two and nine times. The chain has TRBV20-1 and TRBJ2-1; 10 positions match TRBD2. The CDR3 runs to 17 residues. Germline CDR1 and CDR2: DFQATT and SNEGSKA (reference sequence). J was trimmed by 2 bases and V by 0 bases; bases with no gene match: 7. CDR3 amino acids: CSARDPSGGLPYNEQFF. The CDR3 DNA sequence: TGCAGTGCTAGAGACCCTAGCGGGGGTCTACCCTACAATGAGCAGTTCTTC.